Sequencing of this T cell receptor beta chain was carried out in a study of OX40 agonist ivuxolimab in advanced cancers. The repertoire was sequenced with immunoSEQ multiplex PCR; TCRdb's copy has only in-frame clones and lacks some. The sample holds 30,000 to 40,000 clones, roughly nine tenths seen once. Germline CDR1 reads SGHRS; CDR2 reads YFSETQ. This CDR3 has 17 amino acids. The V gene lost 2 bases and the J gene lost 3 bases, with 21 bases spanning the gap. This chain joins TRBV5-1 and TRBJ2-7, with D possibly called TRBD1 or TRBD2 (5 bases each). This TCR was recovered from an adult with an advanced solid tumor such as melanoma, head and neck, liver or kidney cancer. The specimen was CD4+ or CD8+ T cells sorted from blood, collected in a trial of the OX40 agonist ivuxolimab. The CDR3 here is CASSFLHGTLLNYEQYF. The DNA for the CDR3 is TGCGCCAGCAGCTTTTTACACGGGACGTTACTTAACTACGAGCAGTACTTC.